This entry is about one T cell receptor beta chain. Its specificity is not known. In germline, CDR1 is MNHNY, CDR2 SVGAGI (reference sequence). The CDR3 spans 14 residues. Trimming shortened V by 6 bases and J by 4 bases, and 16 bases separated the two germline ends. The sample belongs to a study of tumor-infiltrating lymphocytes in localized non-small cell lung cancer. Study background: From each patient, both tumor and uninvolved lung, non-adjacent to tumor, were sampled.

The repertoire was sequenced with immunoSEQ multiplex PCR; TCRdb's copy has only in-frame clones and lacks some. Found here are more than 10,000 clones, roughly 85% of them singletons; the top ten hold over 3.5%. General study points: Compared with uninvolved lung, tumors showed higher T cell infiltration by TCRbeta sequencing. IM1 and IM2 tumors showed no difference in T-cell fraction. TCR sequencing covered a subset of patients with enough tissue.

The receptor was derived from a human donor with non-small cell lung cancer. The chain joins TRBV6-6 to TRBJ2-7, with D perhaps given as TRBD1 or TRBD2 (6 bases each). The source material was uninvolved lung tissue not adjacent to the tumor. CDR3 amino acids: CASSSQGLAYEQYF. The CDR3 DNA reads TGTGCCAGCAGCTCTCAGGGGCTAGCGTACGAGCAGTACTTC.